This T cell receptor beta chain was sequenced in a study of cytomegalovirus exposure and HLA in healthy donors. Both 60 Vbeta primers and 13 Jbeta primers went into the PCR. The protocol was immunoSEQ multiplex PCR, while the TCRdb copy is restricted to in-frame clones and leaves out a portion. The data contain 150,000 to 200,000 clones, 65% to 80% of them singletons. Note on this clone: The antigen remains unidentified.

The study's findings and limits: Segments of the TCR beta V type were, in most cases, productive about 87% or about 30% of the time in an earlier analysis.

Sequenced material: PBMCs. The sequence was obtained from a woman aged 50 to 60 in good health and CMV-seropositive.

DNA for the CDR3: TGCGCCAGCAGCGCCCCGGGACAACACACTGAAGCTTTCTTT. It codes for CASSAPGQHTEAFF. The gene calls are TRBV5-1 and TRBJ1-1, with a possible D match to TRBD1 (6 bases). V lost 4 bases, J lost 3 bases, and 13 bases lay in between. The CDR3 covers 14 residues. Germline V gene sequence: CDR1 SGHRS, CDR2 YFSETQ.